A single sample gave rise to the 9 T cell receptor beta chains below, sequenced in a study of blood T cell repertoires in COVID-19. Method: immunoSEQ multiplex PCR; TCRdb's copy keeps in-frame clones and lacks some. Here the sample spans about 250,000 clones, 70% to 90% being singletons. The sequenced material came from PBMCs or T cells enriched from blood (not recorded which). Every receptor here comes from a man aged 18 to 29 who had recovered from COVID-19.

This chain uses TRBV4-1 with TRBJ1-1; D is ambiguous. V shed 1 base and J shed 3 bases, with 9 bases lying between them. CDR3 length: 14 amino acids. CDR1 MGHRA and CDR2 YSYEKL come from the germline V gene. The CDR3 sequence is CASSQGRLDTEAFF. The CDR3 nucleotides are TGCGCCAGCAGCCAAGGCCGACTGGACACTGAAGCTTTCTTT.

The chain employs TRBV5-1 and TRBJ2-3, with TRBD2 matching over 10 bases. This CDR3 is 16 amino acids long. J gave up 5 bases and V 3 bases, and 9 bases lay outside the gene matches. Looked up from germline, CDR1 is SGHRS and CDR2 is YFSETQ. The CDR3 sequence: CASSWGTSANVDTQYF. CDR3 DNA: TGCGCCAGCAGCTGGGGGACTAGCGCAAATGTAGATACGCAGTATTTT. Using reference TRBV5-1 and TRBJ2-3 for the parts outside the CDR3, the full variable domain is KAGVTQTPRYLIKTRGQQVTLSCSPISGHRSVSWYQQTPGQGLQFLFEYFSETQRNKGNFPGRFSGRQFSNSRSEMNVSTLELGDSALYLCASSWGTSANVDTQYFGPGTRLTVL.

The chain recombines TRBV10-2 with TRBJ2-7, with D tentatively TRBD1 (8 bases). The germline V gene has CDR1 WSHSY and CDR2 SAAADI. The ends were cut back, 3 bases at V and 7 bases at J, with 16 bases in the middle. The CDR3 length is 14 residues. The CDR3 nucleotides read TGCGCCAGCAGTGAAGCGGGACAGGCGGGTGAGCAGTACTTC. It specifies CASSEAGQAGEQYF.

The V call is TRBV19, the J call TRBJ2-2, with 9 nucleotides matching TRBD2. CDR3 length: 17 amino acids. The V segment lost 5 bases and the J segment 3 bases; nucleotides outside the gene matches: 10. Looked up from germline, CDR1 is LNHDA and CDR2 is SQIVND (reference sequence). The CDR3 region is CASSFPPGTSYTGELFF. CDR3 nucleotides: TGTGCCAGTAGTTTCCCCCCCGGGACTAGCTACACCGGGGAGCTGTTTTTT.

This clone was recorded a few times. The J gene is TRBJ1-1, the V gene TRBV30; the D is unclear. This CDR3 contains 13 residues. Germline CDR1 GTSNPN, CDR2 SVGIG (reference sequence). Trimming cost V 4 bases and J 3 bases, with 12 bases left between them. CDR3 DNA: TGTGCCTGGACGGGCCTAGCCCACACTGAAGCTTTCTTT. Protein product: CAWTGLAHTEAFF.

In this sample, this clone turned up many times. The chain is built from TRBV6-5 and TRBJ2-2, with 7 bases identical to TRBD1. The CDR3 has 16 amino acids. Trimming at V came to 4 bases and at J to 0 bases, leaving 5 bases not matched to a gene. Germline V gene sequence: CDR1 MNHEY, CDR2 SVGAGI. The CDR3 spells CASSFSDRPNTGELFF. The CDR3 nucleotides read TGTGCCAGCAGTTTTTCGGACAGGCCGAACACCGGGGAGCTGTTTTTT.

The chain links TRBV13 to TRBJ1-4, with 10 bases that match TRBD1. Germline V gene sequence: CDR1 PRHDT, CDR2 FYEKMQ (reference sequence). Germline trimming cut 4 bases from V and 6 bases from J; bases unmatched to any gene: 2. This CDR3 has 14 amino acids. The DNA of the CDR3 is TGTGCCAGCAGCTCCGGGACAGGGGATGAAAAACTGTTTTTT. It translates to CASSSGTGDEKLFF.

The chain recombines TRBV5-6 with TRBJ2-1; the D gene is possibly TRBD1 (5 bases). CDR1 is SGHDT, CDR2 YYEEEE, per germline. The length of the CDR3 is 12 residues. The V end was cut by 1 base, the J end by 16 bases, with 15 bases between. The CDR3: CASSLKYTGGFF. DNA of the CDR3: TGTGCCAGCAGCTTGAAGTACACAGGCGGTTTCTTC.

This clone was seen only a few times. The chain links TRBV30 to TRBJ1-6; D remains ambiguous. Trimming cost V 4 bases and J 0 bases, with 13 bases left between them. From germline, CDR1 is GTSNPN and CDR2 SVGIG (reference sequence). The CDR3 sequence is 16 residues long. CDR3 DNA: TGTGCCTGGAATGCCCCACAGAGCTCCTATAATTCACCCCTCCACTTT. This gives the protein CAWNAPQSSYNSPLHF.